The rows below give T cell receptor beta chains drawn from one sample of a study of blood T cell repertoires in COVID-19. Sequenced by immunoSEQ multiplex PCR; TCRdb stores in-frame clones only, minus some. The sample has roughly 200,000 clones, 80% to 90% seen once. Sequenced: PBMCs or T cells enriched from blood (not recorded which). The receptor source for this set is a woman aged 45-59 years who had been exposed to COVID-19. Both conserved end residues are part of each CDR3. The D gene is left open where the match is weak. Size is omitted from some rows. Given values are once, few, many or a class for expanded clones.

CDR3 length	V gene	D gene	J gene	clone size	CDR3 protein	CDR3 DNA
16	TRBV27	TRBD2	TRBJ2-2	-	CASKLAGSLDTGELFF	TGTGCCAGCAAACTAGCGGGGTCGTTGGACACCGGGGAGCTGTTTTTT
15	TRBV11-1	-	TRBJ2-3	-	CASSLGGVITDTQYF	TGTGCCAGCAGCTTAGGGGGCGTGATTACAGATACGCAGTATTTT
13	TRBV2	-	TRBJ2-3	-	CASSGDSAVTQYF	TGTGCCAGCAGTGGAGATAGCGCCGTTACGCAGTATTTT
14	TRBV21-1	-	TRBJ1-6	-	CASSKKEANSPLHF	TGTGCCAGCAGCAAAAAGGAGGCAAATTCACCCCTCCACTTT
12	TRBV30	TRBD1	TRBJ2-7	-	CAWSDNRGEQYF	TGTGCCTGGAGCGATAACAGGGGCGAGCAGTACTTC
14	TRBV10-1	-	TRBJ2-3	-	CASSVGGQADTQYF	TGCGCCAGCAGTGTGGGGGGGCAGGCAGATACGCAGTATTTT
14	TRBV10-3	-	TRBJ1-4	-	CAISEARNNEKLFF	TGTGCCATCAGTGAGGCCAGAAATAATGAAAAACTGTTTTTT
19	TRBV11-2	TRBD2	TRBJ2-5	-	CASSLGARAGDRGGETQYF	TGTGCCAGCAGCTTAGGAGCTCGTGCCGGGGATAGGGGAGGGGAGACCCAGTACTTC
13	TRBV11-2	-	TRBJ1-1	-	CASSRDFNTEAFF	TGTGCCAGCAGCCGGGACTTCAACACTGAAGCTTTCTTT
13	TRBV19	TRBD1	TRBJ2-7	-	CASSFDRVAEQYF	TGTGCCAGTAGTTTTGACAGGGTTGCCGAGCAGTACTTC
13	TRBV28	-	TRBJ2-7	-	CASSPSGTTEQYF	TGTGCCAGCAGCCCCTCCGGGACAACCGAGCAGTACTTC
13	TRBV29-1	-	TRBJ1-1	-	CSVEPGLRNEAFF	TGCAGCGTTGAACCGGGTTTGAGGAATGAAGCTTTCTTT
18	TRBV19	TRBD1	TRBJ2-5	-	CASSTSHTQTGRGETQYF	TGTGCCAGTAGTACATCCCATACTCAGACAGGGCGAGGGGAGACCCAGTACTTC
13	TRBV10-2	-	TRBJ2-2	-	CASSGGETGELFF	TGCGCCAGCAGTGGAGGCGAGACCGGGGAGCTGTTTTTT
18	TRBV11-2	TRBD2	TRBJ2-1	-	CASSPIGRLAGNVYEQFF	TGTGCCAGCAGCCCTATCGGTCGACTAGCGGGGAATGTGTATGAGCAGTTCTTC
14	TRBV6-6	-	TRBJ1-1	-	CASSYSNLNPEAFF	TGTGCCAGCAGTTACTCGAACTTGAACCCTGAAGCTTTCTTT
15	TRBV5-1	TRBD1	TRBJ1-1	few	CASSRDRGPNTEAFF	TGCGCCAGCAGCCGGGACAGGGGTCCGAACACTGAAGCTTTCTTT
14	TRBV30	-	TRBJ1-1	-	CAWSVRQLNTEAFF	TGTGCCTGGAGTGTCCGACAGTTGAACACTGAAGCTTTCTTT
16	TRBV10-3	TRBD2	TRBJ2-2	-	CAISETSGGNTGELFF	TGTGCCATCAGTGAGACTAGCGGGGGTAACACCGGGGAGCTGTTTTTT
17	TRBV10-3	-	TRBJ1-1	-	CAISESMKQELNTEAFF	TGTGCCATCAGTGAGTCTATGAAACAGGAGTTGAACACTGAAGCTTTCTTT
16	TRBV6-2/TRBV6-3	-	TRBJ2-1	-	CASSYSGGRGKGEQFF	TGTGCCAGCAGTTACTCGGGGGGCAGGGGGAAGGGTGAGCAGTTCTTC
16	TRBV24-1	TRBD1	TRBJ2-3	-	CATSDPTGAPTDTQYF	TGTGCCACCAGTGACCCCACAGGGGCCCCCACAGATACGCAGTATTTT
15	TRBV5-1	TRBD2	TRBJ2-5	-	CASSPDSGGQETQYF	TGCGCCAGCAGCCCAGATAGCGGGGGGCAAGAGACCCAGTACTTC
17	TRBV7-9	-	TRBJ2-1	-	CASSFMGSEGSYNEQFF	TGTGCCAGCAGCTTTATGGGGTCAGAGGGCTCCTACAATGAGCAGTTCTTC
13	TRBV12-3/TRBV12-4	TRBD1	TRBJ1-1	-	CASSPGQGRGAFF	TGTGCCAGCAGTCCCGGACAGGGCCGAGGAGCTTTCTTT
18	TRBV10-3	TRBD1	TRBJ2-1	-	CAISESQSLRDRYNEQFF	TGTGCCATCAGTGAGTCGCAGTCCCTTCGGGACAGGTACAATGAGCAGTTCTTC
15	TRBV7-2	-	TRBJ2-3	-	CASSLRGGITDTQYF	TGTGCCAGCAGCTTACGAGGGGGAATCACAGATACGCAGTATTTT
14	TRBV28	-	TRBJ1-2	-	CASTLNPDTYGYTF	TGTGCCAGCACCCTTAACCCAGACACGTATGGCTACACCTTC
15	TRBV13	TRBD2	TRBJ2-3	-	CASSGTSGGEDTQYF	TGTGCCAGCAGCGGGACTAGCGGGGGGGAAGATACGCAGTATTTT
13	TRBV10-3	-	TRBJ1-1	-	CATGSGIDTEAFF	TGTGCCACGGGGAGCGGGATCGACACTGAAGCTTTCTTT
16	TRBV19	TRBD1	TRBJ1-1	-	CASSISGQGGNTEAFF	TGTGCCAGTAGTATTTCGGGACAGGGAGGGAACACTGAAGCTTTCTTT
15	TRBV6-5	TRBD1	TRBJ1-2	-	CASRITGGALGGYTF	TGTGCCAGCAGAATAACAGGGGGCGCGTTGGGTGGCTACACCTTC
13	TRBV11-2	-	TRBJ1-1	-	CASSLERDTEAFF	TGTGCCAGCAGCTTAGAACGGGACACTGAAGCTTTCTTT
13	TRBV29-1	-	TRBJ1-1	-	CSVDERTGTEAFF	TGCAGCGTCGATGAGAGGACGGGGACTGAAGCTTTCTTT
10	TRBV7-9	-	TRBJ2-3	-	CAILTDTQYF	TGTGCCATCCTCACAGATACGCAGTATTTT
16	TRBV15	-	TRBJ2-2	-	CATSEGVGIDTGELFF	TGTGCCACCAGCGAGGGGGTAGGGATTGACACCGGGGAGCTGTTTTTT
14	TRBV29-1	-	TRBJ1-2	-	CSPAGWQGSYGYTF	TGCAGCCCCGCGGGGTGGCAGGGATCATATGGCTACACCTTC